This record covers a single T cell receptor beta chain. This sample is drawn from a study of cytomegalovirus exposure and HLA in healthy donors. Germline V gives CDR1 LGHNA, CDR2 YNFKEQ. The V segment lost 1 base and the J segment 5 bases; nucleotides outside the gene matches: 11. This CDR3 spans 17 amino acids. Amplification used 60 Vbeta primers and 13 Jbeta primers. TCRdb keeps only in-frame clones here, not all; method: immunoSEQ multiplex PCR. The sample shows approximately 120,000 clones, around 75% of them seen only once. The gene calls are TRBV4-2 and TRBJ2-3; 8 nucleotides align to TRBD2. Sequenced: PBMCs. The receptor's source is a man in his 60s in good health and CMV-seropositive. The CDR3 is CASSQVKGGGFGDTQYF. CDR3 bases: TGTGCCAGCAGCCAAGTAAAGGGCGGGGGGTTTGGAGATACGCAGTATTTT.